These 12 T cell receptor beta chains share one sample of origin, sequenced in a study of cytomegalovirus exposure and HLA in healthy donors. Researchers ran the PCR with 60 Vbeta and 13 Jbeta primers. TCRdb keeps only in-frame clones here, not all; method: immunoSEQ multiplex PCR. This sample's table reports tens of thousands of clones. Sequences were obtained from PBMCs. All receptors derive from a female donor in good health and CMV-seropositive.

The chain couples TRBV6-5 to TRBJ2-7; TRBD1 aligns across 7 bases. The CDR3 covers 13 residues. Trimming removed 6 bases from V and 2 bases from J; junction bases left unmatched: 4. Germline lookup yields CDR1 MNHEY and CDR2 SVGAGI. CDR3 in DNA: TGTGCCAGCAGCTCGGGACAGACCTACGAGCAGTACTTC. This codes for CASSSGQTYEQYF.

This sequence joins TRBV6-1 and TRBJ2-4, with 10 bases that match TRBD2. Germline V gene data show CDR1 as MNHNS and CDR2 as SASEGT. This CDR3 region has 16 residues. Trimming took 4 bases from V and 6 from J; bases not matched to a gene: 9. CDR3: CASSGTGTSVGNIQYF. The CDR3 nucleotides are TGTGCCAGCAGTGGCACCGGGACTAGCGTTGGAAACATTCAGTACTTC.

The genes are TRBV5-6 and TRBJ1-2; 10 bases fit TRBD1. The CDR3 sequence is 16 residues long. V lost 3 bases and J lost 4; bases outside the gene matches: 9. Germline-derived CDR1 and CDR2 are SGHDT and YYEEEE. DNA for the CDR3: TGTGCCAGCAGCTACATCGAGGGACAGGGGACCTATGGCTACACCTTC. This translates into CASSYIEGQGTYGYTF.

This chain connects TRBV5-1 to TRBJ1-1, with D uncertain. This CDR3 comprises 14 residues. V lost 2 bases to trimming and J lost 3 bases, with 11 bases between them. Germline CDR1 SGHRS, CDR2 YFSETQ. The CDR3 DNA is TGCGCCAGCAGCTTAGCCTCCGAAGACACTGAAGCTTTCTTT. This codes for CASSLASEDTEAFF.

The DNA for the CDR3 is TGTGCCAGCAGTTACTCGTTTGGAGGGCTCGGCGAGCAGTACTTC. Translated, it gives CASSYSFGGLGEQYF. The V and J genes are TRBV6-5 and TRBJ2-7, with a tentative D call TRBD2 (6 bases). Germline assignment: CDR1 MNHEY and CDR2 SVGAGI. The CDR3 has 15 amino acids. Trimming shortened V by 0 bases and J by 6 bases, and 15 bases separated the two germline ends.

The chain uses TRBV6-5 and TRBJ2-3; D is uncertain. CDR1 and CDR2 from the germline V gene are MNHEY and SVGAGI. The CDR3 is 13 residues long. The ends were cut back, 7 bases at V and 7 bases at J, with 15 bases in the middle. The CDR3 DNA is TGTGCCAGCACAAGACTTCCACATAATACGCAGTATTTT. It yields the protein CASTRLPHNTQYF.

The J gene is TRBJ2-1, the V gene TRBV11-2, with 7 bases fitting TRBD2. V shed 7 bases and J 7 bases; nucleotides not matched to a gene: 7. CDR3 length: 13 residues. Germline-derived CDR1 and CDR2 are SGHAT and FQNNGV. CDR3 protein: CASTIAGKNEQFF. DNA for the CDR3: TGTGCCAGCACCATAGCGGGTAAAAATGAGCAGTTCTTC.

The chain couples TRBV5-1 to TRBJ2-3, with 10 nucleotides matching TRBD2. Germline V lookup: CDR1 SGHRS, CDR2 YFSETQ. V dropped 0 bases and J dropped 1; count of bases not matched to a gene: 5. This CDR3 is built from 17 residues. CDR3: CASSLGRTSGGTDTQYF. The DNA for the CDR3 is TGCGCCAGCAGCTTGGGGCGGACTAGCGGAGGCACAGATACGCAGTATTTT.

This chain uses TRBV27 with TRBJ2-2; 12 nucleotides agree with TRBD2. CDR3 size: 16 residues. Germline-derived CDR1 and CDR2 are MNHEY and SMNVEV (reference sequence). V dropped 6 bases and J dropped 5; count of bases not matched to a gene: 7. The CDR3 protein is CASRHLAGGRTGELFF. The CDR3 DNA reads TGTGCCAGCAGGCATCTAGCGGGAGGGCGAACCGGGGAGCTGTTTTTT.

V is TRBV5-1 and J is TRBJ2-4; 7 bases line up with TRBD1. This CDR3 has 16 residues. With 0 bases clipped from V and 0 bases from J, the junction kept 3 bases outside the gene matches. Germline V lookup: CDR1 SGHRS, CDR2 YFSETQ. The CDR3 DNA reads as TGCGCCAGCAGCTTGGAGGGGGCTGTAGCCAAAAACATTCAGTACTTC. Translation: CASSLEGAVAKNIQYF.

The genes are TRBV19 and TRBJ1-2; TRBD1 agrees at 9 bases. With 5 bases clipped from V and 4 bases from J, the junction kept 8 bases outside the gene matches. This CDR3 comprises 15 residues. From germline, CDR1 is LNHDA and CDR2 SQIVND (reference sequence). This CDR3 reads CASSDGTGIGYGYTF. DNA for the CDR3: TGTGCCAGTAGTGACGGGACAGGGATCGGCTATGGCTACACCTTC.

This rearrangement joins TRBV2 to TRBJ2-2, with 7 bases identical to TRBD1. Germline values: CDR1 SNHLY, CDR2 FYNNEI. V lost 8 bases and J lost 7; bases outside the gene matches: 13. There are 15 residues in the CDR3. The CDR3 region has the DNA TGTGCCAGCCATTACACTCGGGCAGGGGGCGGGGAGCTGTTTTTT. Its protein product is CASHYTRAGGGELFF.